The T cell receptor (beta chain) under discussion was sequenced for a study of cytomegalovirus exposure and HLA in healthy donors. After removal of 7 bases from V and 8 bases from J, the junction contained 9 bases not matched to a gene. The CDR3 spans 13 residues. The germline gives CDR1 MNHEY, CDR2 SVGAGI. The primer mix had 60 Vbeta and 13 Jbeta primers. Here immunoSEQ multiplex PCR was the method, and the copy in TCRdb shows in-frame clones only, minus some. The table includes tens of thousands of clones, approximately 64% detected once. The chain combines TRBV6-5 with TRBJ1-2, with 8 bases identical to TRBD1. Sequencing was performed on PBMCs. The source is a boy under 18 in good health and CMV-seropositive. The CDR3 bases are TGTGCCAGCACGACGGAGGACAGGGAGGGCTACACCTTC. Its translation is CASTTEDREGYTF.